The following is a T cell receptor beta chain sequence with its context. This specimen belongs to a study of blood T cell repertoires in COVID-19. On the study more broadly: Sites in the United States, Italy and Spain provided acute and convalescent COVID-19 samples.

In the original analysis: Quantification of nucleated cells was approximated via reference gene primer amplification. The method was immunoSEQ multiplex PCR; TCRdb's version includes in-frame clones alone and lacks a portion of them. The V and J calls and clone size were taken over from that table, and D and trimming were inferred from the DNA. The data hold some 170,000 clones, with around 90% observed a single time. The germline V gene has CDR1 MNHEY and CDR2 SVGAGI. The CDR3 covers 13 residues. V shed 7 bases and J shed 4 bases, with 13 bases lying between them. This sequence was found in a woman aged 45-59 years with acute or convalescent COVID-19. The specimen was peripheral blood. The rearrangement joins TRBV6-5 to TRBJ1-2, with a possible D match to TRBD1 (5 bases). In DNA, the CDR3 is TGTGCCAGCACGACCCCGGGGGGCTATGGCTACACCTTC. Amino acids: CASTTPGGYGYTF.